This T cell receptor (beta chain) was captured in a study of blood T cell repertoires in COVID-19. Clones were read by immunoSEQ multiplex PCR, and TCRdb kept only the in-frame ones, dropping some. Of some 270,000 clones in the sample, 85% to 90% were seen once. With 7 bases removed from V and 1 base from J, the gap between germline ends came to 13 bases. This CDR3 comprises 15 residues. CDR1 and CDR2 (germline): KGHDR, SFDVKD. Adults between about 18 and 89 years of age took part from about two dozen US areas. The sample comprised PBMCs or T cells enriched from blood (not recorded which). The chain recombines TRBV24-1 with TRBJ2-1; a weak D match, TRBD1 (6 bases). The TCR sequence derives from a woman in her 30s with acute COVID-19. CDR3 protein: CATSETGKSYNEQFF. CDR3 in DNA: TGTGCCACCAGCGAAACAGGGAAATCCTACAATGAGCAGTTCTTC.